The T cell receptor (beta chain) described here comes from a study of beta chain features in type 1 diabetes. Between the trimmed V and J ends, which lost 5 bases and 4 bases, there was a span of 6 bases. The CDR3 totals 12 residues. From germline, CDR1 is SEHNR and CDR2 FQNEAQ (reference sequence). This clone showed up just a few times. In the same sample, other DNA sequences code for this CDR3. cDNA synthesis used the whole RNA isolate, giving expressed TCRB sequences. Deep immunoSEQ sequencing covered naive, central memory and regulatory T cell samples. Clones were read by immunoSEQ multiplex PCR, and TCRdb kept only the in-frame ones, dropping some. The repertoire holds more than 300,000 clones, with approximately 12% as singletons.

The chain is built from TRBV7-9 and TRBJ1-5; D gene ambiguous. Input material: naive CD4+ T cells from blood. This TCR derives from a man between 18 and 29 years old in good health. The CDR3, as DNA: TGTGCCAGCAGCCGAGGGAATCAGCCCCAGCATTTT. The encoded protein is CASSRGNQPQHF.